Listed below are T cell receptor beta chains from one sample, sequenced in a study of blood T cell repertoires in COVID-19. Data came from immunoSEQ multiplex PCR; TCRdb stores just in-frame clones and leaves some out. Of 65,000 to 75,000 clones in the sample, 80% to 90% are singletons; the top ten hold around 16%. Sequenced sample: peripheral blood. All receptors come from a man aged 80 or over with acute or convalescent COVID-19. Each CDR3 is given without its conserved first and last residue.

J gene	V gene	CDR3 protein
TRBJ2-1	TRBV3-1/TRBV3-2	ASSQAPNEQF
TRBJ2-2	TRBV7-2	ASSYSQGAAGELF
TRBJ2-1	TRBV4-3	ASSQDISTEQF
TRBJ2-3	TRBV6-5	ASSYRGLGSTDTQY
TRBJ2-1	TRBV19	ASSMRVRGEQF
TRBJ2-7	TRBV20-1	SAGGGYEQY
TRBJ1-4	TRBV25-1	ASSADRGVDEKLF
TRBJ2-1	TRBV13	ASSIDRGSYNEQF
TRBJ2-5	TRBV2	ASSEGRGYSEGETQY
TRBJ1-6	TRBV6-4	ASSEDTYNSPLH
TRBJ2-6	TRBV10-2	ASSVGSSGANVLT
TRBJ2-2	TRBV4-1	ASSQADREEGELF
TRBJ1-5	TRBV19	ASSLDSSNQPQH
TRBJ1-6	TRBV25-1	ASSGRDRGYNSPLH
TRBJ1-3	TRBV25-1	ASSEVGGAGGNTIY
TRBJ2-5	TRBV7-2	ASSFGETQY
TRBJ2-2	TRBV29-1	SVAGTVTGELF
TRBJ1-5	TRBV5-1	ASSLANRVVNQPQH
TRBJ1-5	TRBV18	ASSPPGTGRDQPQH
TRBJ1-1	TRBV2	ASSEDRVGAF
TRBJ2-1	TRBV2	ASTLLAAGNEQF
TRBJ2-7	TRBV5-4	ASSFRDRRYEQY
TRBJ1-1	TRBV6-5	ASSYSGGVSEAF
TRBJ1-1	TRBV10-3	ATGQGENTEAF
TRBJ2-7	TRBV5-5	ASSWGLAYLEYEQY
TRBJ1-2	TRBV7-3	ASSQLDFSRLPALPYGYT
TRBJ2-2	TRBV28	ASSPGVTGELF
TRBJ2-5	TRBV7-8	ASSPGLAGDPRMETQY
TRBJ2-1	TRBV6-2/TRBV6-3	ASSYGGGAYNEQF
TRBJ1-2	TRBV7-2	ASSPTGGAYGYT
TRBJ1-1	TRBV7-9	ASSLGGSGTEAF
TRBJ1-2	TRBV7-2	ASSFMTNGYT
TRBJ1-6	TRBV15	ATSRDLVQNSPLH
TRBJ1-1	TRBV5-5	ASSLMSGGAEAF
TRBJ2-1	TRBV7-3	ASSLGIAGDYNEQF
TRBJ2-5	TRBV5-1	ASSLRPGTSGGPGETQY
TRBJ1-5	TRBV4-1	ASSQEGQGAGPQH
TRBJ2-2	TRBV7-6	ASSPLQGAGAELF
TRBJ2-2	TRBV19	ASSIGTNTGELF